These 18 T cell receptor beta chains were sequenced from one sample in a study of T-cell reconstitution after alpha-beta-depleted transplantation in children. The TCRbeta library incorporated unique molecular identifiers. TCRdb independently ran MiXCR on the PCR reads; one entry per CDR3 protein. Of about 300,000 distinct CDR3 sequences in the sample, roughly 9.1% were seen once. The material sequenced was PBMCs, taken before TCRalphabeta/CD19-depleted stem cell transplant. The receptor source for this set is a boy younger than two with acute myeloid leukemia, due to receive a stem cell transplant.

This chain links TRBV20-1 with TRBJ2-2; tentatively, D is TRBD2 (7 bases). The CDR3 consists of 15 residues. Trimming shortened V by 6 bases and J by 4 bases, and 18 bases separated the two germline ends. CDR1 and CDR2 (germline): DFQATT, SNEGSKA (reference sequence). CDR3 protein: CSAKGGGRVTGELFF. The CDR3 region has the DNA TGCAGTGCCAAAGGCGGGGGCCGAGTCACCGGGGAGCTGTTTTTT.

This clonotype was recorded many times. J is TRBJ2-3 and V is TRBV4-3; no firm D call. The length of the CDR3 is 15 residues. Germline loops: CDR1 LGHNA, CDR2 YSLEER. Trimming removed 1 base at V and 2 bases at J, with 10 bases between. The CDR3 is CASSQVLIATDTQYF. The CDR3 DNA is TGCGCCAGCAGCCAAGTTCTGATTGCCACAGATACGCAGTATTTT.

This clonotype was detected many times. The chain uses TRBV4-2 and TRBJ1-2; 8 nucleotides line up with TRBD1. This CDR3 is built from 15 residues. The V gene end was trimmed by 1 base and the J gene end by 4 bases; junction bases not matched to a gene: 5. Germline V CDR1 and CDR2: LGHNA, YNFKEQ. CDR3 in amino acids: CASSQGQGKSYGYTF. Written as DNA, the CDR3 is TGTGCCAGCAGCCAAGGACAGGGGAAGAGCTATGGCTACACCTTC.

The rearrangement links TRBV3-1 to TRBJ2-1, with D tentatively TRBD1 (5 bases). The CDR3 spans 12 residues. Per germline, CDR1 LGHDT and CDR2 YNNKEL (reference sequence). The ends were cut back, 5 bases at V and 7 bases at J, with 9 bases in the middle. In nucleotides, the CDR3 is TGTGCCAGCAGCGTCCCAGGGAATGAGCAGTTCTTC. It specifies CASSVPGNEQFF.

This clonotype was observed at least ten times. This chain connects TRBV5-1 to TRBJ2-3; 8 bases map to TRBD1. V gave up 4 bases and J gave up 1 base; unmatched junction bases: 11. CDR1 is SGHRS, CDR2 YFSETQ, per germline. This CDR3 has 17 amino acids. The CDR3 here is CASSPRAGGGGTDTQYF. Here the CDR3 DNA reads TGCGCCAGCAGCCCGCGAGCAGGGGGCGGTGGCACAGATACGCAGTATTTT.

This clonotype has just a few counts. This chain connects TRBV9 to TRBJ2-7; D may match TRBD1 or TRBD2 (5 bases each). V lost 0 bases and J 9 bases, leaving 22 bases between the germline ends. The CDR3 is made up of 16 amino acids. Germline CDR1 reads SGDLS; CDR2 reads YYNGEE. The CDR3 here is CASSVGRTNGRGAQYF. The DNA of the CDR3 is TGTGCCAGCAGCGTAGGCCGGACAAACGGCCGAGGGGCGCAGTACTTC.

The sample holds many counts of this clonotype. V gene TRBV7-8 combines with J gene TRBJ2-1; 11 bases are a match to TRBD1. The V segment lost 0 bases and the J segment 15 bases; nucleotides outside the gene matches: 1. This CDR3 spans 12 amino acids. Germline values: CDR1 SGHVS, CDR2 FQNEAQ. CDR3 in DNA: TGTGCCAGCAGCTTAGCGGGACAGGGGGGGTTCTTC. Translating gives CASSLAGQGGFF.

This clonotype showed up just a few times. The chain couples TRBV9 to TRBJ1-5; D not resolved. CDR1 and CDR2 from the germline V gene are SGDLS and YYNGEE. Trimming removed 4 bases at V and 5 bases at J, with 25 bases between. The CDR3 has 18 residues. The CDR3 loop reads CASSQVALNRNGDQPQHF. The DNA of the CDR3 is TGTGCCAGCAGCCAAGTAGCCCTTAATCGAAACGGGGATCAGCCCCAGCATTTT.

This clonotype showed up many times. This CDR3 is CASSPLRDQETQYF. The DNA for the CDR3 is TGCGCCAGCAGCCCCCTTCGAGATCAAGAGACCCAGTACTTC. The chain combines TRBV5-1 with TRBJ2-5; no reliable D call. Germline CDR1 SGHRS, CDR2 YFSETQ. V lost 4 bases and J lost 2, with 12 bases in between. The CDR3 has 14 residues.

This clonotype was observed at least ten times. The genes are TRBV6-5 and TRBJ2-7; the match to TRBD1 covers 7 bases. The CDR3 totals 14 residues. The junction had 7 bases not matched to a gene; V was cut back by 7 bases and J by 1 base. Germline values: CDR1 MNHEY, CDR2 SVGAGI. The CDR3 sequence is CASISGTASYEQYF. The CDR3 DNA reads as TGTGCCAGCATTTCCGGGACAGCTTCCTACGAGCAGTACTTC.

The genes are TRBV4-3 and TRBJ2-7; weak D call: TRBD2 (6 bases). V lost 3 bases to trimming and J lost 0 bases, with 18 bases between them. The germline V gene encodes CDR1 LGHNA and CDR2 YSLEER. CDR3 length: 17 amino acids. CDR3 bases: TGCGCCAGCAGCCATGGAGAACCGTCGACTAGCTCCTACGAGCAGTACTTC. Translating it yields CASSHGEPSTSSYEQYF.

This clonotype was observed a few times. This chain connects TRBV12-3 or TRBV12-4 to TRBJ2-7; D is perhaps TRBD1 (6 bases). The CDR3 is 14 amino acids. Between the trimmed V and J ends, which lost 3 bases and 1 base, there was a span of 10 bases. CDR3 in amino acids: CASSFDGQSYEQYF. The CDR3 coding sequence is TGTGCCAGCAGTTTCGATGGACAGTCCTACGAGCAGTACTTC.

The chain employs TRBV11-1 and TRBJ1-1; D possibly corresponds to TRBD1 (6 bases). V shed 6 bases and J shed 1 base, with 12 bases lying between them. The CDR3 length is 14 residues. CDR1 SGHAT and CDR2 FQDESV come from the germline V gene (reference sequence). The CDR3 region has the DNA TGTGCCAGCAGTCGAGACAGGTCGAACACTGAAGCTTTCTTT. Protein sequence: CASSRDRSNTEAFF.

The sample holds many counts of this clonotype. CDR3 amino acids: CASSLNSNTEAFF. CDR3 sequence (DNA): TGTGCCAGCAGCTTAAACTCGAACACTGAAGCTTTCTTT. The chain couples TRBV7-3 to TRBJ1-1; no clear D gene. Trimming left V 1 base short and J 1 base short, with 4 bases between. Germline loops: CDR1 SGHTA, CDR2 FQGTGA. This CDR3 is 13 amino acids long.

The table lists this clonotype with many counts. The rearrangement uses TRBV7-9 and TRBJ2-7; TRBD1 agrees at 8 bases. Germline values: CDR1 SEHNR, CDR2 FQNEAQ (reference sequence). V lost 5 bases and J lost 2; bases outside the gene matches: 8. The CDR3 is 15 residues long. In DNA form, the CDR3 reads TGTGCCAGCAGCCCCTACTCAGGGGGCCCCTACGAGCAGTACTTC. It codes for CASSPYSGGPYEQYF.

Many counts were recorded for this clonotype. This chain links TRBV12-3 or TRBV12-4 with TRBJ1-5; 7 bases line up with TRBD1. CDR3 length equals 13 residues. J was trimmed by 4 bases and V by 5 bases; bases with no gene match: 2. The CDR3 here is CASSQDRNQPQHF. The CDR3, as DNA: TGTGCCAGCAGTCAGGACAGGAATCAGCCCCAGCATTTT.

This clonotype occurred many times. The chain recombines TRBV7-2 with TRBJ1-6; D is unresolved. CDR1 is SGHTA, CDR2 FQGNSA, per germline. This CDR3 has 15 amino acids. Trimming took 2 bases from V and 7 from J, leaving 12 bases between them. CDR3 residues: CASSLSNTANSPLHF. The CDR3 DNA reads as TGTGCCAGCAGCTTATCCAACACAGCGAATTCACCCCTCCACTTT.

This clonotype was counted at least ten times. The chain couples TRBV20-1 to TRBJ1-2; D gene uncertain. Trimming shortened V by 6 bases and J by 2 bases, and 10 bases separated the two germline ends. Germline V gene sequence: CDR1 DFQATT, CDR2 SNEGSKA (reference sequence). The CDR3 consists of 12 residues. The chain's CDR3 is CSAIEGNYGYTF. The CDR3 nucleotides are TGCAGTGCAATTGAGGGAAACTATGGCTACACCTTC.